The T cell receptor beta chain described here comes from a study of T cell responses to AZD1222 COVID-19 vaccine. Concerning this clone itself: No antigen is known for it.

The CDR3 is 15 amino acids. Per germline, CDR1 SGHRS and CDR2 YFSETQ. Trimming took 0 bases from V and 0 from J, leaving 10 bases between them. Profiled with immunoSEQ multiplex PCR; TCRdb holds only in-frame clones, not every one. The sample lists more than 110,000 clones; 80% to 90% were seen once. Study-level findings and limits: Repertoire collection took place solely once the T cell response had peaked. Spike-specific TCR breadth and depth grew following two AZD1222 doses.

The source was peripheral blood, collected on day 0 of AZD1222 vaccination. The sequence was collected from an adult in good health. The chain links TRBV5-1 to TRBJ2-7; no firm D call. CDR3 sequence reads: CASSLGHSSSYEQYF. The CDR3 DNA is TGCGCCAGCAGCTTGGGGCACAGTAGCTCCTACGAGCAGTACTTC.